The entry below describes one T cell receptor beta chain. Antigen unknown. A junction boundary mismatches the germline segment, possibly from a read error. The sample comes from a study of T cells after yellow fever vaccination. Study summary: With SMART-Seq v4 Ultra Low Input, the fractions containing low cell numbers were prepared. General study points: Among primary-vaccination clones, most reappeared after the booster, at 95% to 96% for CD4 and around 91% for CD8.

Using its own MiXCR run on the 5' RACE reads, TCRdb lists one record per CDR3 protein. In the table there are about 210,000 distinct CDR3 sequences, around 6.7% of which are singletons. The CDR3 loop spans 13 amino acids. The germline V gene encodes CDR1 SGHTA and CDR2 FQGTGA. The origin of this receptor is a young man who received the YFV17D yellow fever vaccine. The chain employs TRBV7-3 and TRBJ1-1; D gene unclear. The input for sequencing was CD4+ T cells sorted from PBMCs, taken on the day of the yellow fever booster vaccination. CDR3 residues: CASSENRNTGAFF. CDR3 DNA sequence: TGTGCCAGCAGCGAAAACCGGAACACTGGAGCTTTCTTT.